This T cell receptor (beta chain) was retrieved from a study of T cell responses to AZD1222 COVID-19 vaccine. Study findings and constraints: Increases in Spike-specific TCR breadth and depth were seen after two AZD1222 doses. Repertoires were collected only later (after the peak T cell response had occurred). The reported proportion of spike-specific TCRs targeting unmutated variant regions was nearly half.

Produced via immunoSEQ multiplex PCR; TCRdb's table is partial and in-frame only. Among roughly 77,000 clones listed, 90% to 95% were seen once. As for this clone: Antigen: not known.

This clonotype originated in an adult in good health. Sample: peripheral blood, taken on day 0 of AZD1222 vaccination.

CDR3 in amino acids: CASAAGGGDIQYF. The CDR3 DNA is TGCGCCAGCGCCGCTGGGGGTGGGGACATTCAGTACTTC. J is TRBJ2-4 and V is TRBV10-1; D is perhaps TRBD1 or TRBD2 (5 bases each). V gave up 8 bases and J gave up 8 bases, with 16 bases separating them. Germline V gene lookup returns CDR1 WNHNN and CDR2 SYGVQD (reference sequence). This CDR3 has 13 residues.